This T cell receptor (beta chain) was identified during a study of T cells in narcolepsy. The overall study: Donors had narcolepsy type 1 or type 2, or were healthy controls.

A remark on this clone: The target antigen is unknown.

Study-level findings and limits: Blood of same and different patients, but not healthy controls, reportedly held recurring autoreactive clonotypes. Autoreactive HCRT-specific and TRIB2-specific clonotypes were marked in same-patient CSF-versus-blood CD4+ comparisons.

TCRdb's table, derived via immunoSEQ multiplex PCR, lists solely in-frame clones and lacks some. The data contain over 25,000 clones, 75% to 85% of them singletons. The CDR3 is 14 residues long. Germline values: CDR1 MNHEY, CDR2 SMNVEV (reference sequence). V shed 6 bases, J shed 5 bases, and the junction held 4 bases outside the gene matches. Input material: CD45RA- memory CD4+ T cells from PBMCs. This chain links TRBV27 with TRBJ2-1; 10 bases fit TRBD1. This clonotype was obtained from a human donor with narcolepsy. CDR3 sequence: CASRTTGGHNEQFF. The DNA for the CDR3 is TGTGCCAGCAGAACGACAGGGGGCCACAATGAGCAGTTCTTC.